This TCR beta chain was sequenced during a study of blood T cell repertoires in COVID-19 (dated by TCRdb to about 2020). Regarding the study in general: Samples covering the acute and convalescent phases of COVID-19 were provided by collaborators in the United States, Italy and Spain. Samples were obtained from the ongoing ImmuneRACE study (first 160 participants) and from 1,000 to 1,500 subjects provided by 6 global collaborators. The repertoires were released in a freely available public database intended as a resource for research on the immune response to SARS-CoV-2. Where available, HLA class I and class II types were obtained from metadata supplied by the sample provider rather than from assay-based typing. A de-identified subject ID, COVID-19 status, age in years and sex were almost always included in the sample metadata. The material from the prospective study consisted of cDNA or gDNA derived from T cells, B-cell-depleted T cells, or PBMCs. Subjects who had been exposed to COVID-19, were actively infected with it, or had recovered from it provided the deeply sampled blood TCRbeta repertoires that made up the dataset. On the study overall, not on this receptor specifically: Clinical and demographic metadata were provided uncurated, with the amount varying by source and participant.

The immunoSEQ Assay, a bias-controlled multiplex PCR, was used to amplify TCRbeta CDR3 regions from genomic DNA. For the original study's pipeline: The number of nucleated cells in each sample was estimated by amplification of reference gene primers within the assay. To quantify the absolute abundance of each unique TCRbeta CDR3 rearrangement, sequence reads were collapsed and filtered. For each sample, productive Simpson clonality was calculated as the square root of Simpson's diversity index across productive rearrangements. Drawn from immuneACCESS, this table holds only the in-frame rearrangements with V and J called that TCRdb kept. Clones are partly lost; checked studies trace under half to an unresolved V gene and leave the rest unexplained. The V and J calls and clone size were taken over from that table, and D and trimming were inferred from the DNA. Within this sample are fewer than 500,000 clones, with 70% to 90% of them counted one time only. Roughly 0.76% of the sample is held by the ten biggest clonotypes.

In this sample, this clone turned up once. Its antigen has not been determined. Base qualities were left out, and no much larger clone turns up one base away. Measured from the cysteine to the phenylalanine, the CDR3 is 15 residues long. CDR3 DNA is the only sequence kept; it has 45 bases, read in frame from the first base. V is cut back by 0 bases and J by 5 bases, with 4 bases in the junction unmatched. Looking up the germline V gene yields CDR1 SGHDT and CDR2 YYEEEE. In Seattle, one collaborating source enrolled patients while the infection was active and tracked those patients longitudinally over the course of disease. Collaborating institutions collected whole blood in K2EDTA tubes following their own protocols. For TCRbeta analysis, collaborators shipped samples as frozen whole blood, isolated PBMCs, or DNA extracted from either of those sample types.

The rearranged chain carries TRBV5-6 and TRBJ2-7; TRBD1 aligns with 11 central bases. The sequenced sample consisted of peripheral blood. This TCR derives from a man aged 18 to 29 with COVID-19, enrolled during active disease. The CDR3: CASSLVGTGGHEQYF. The bases are TGTGCCAGCAGCTTGGTCGGGACAGGGGGTCACGAGCAGTACTTC.